The TCR beta chain under discussion was sequenced for a study of blood T cells in healthy people across ages. A second PCR of 7 to 11 cycles used a sample-barcoded 5' primer and a J-beta primer mix. TCRdb ran MiXCR on the 5' RACE reads and lists one entry per CDR3 protein. The table has about 770,000 distinct CDR3 sequences, under 45% seen once. Sequencing input: blood. The TCR sequence derives from a man in his 60s in good health.

CDR3 region: CASSRGQGAPRGTDTQYF. The CDR3 DNA reads TGTGCCAGCAGCCGGGGACAGGGGGCCCCTCGGGGAACAGATACGCAGTATTTT. The V call is TRBV7-2, the J call TRBJ2-3, with 12 bases aligning to TRBD1. The CDR3 is made up of 18 amino acids. The V gene end was trimmed by 5 bases and the J gene end by 3 bases; junction bases not matched to a gene: 12. CDR1 is SGHTA and CDR2 is FQGNSA in the germline V gene.